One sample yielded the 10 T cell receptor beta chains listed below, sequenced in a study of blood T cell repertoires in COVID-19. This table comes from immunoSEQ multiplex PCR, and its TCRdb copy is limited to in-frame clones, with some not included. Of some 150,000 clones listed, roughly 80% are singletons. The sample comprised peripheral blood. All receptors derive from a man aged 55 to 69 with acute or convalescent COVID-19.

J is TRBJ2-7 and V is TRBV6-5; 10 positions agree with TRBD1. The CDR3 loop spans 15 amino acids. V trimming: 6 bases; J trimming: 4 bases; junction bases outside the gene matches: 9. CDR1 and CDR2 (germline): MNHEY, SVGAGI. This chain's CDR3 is CASRGQGRNQYEQYF. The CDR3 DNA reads TGTGCCAGCAGGGGACAGGGGCGGAACCAATACGAGCAGTACTTC.

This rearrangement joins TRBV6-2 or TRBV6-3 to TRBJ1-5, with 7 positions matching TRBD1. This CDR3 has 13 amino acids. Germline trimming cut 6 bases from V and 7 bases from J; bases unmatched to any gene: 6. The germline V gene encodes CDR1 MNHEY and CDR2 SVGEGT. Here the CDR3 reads CASSRDRAQPQHF. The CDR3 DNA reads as TGTGCCAGCAGCCGAGACAGGGCCCAGCCCCAGCATTTT.

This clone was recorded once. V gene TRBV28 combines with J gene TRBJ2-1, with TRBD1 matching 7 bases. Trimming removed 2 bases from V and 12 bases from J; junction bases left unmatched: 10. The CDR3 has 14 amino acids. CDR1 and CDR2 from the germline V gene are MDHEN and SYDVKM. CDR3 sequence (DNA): TGTGCCAGCAGTTTAATAGGGGGCCGTCCGCGGCAGTTCTTC. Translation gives CASSLIGGRPRQFF.

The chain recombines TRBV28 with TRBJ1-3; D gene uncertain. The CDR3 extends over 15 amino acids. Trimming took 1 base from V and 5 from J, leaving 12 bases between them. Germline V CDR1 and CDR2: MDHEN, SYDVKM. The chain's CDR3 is CASSLYSTGRNTIYF. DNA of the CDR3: TGTGCCAGCAGTTTATACAGCACCGGGAGAAACACCATATATTTT.

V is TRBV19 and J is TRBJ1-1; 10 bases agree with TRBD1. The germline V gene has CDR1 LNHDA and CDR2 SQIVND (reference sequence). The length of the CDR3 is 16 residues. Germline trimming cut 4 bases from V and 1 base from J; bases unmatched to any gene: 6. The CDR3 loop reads CASSTGQGVPNTEAFF. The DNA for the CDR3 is TGTGCCAGTAGTACCGGACAGGGGGTCCCGAACACTGAAGCTTTCTTT.

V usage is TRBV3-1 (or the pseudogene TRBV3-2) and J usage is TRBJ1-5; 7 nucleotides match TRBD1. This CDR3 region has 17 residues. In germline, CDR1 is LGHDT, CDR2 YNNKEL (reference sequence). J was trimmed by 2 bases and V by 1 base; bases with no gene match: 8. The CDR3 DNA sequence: TGTGCCAGCAGCCAAGGTAGGACAGGCTTAGGCAATCAGCCCCAGCATTTT. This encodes CASSQGRTGLGNQPQHF.

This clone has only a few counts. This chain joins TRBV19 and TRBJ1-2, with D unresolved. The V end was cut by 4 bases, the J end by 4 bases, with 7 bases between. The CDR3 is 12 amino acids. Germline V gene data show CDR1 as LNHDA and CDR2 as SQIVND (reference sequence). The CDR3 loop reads CASSKNSYGYTF. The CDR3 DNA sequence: TGTGCCAGTAGTAAGAACAGCTATGGCTACACCTTC.

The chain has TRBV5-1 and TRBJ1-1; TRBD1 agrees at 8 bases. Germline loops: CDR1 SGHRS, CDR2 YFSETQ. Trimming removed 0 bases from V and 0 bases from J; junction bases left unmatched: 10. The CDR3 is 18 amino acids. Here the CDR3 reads CASSLVAGGPDLNTEAFF. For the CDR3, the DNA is TGCGCCAGCAGCTTGGTGGCAGGGGGCCCCGATTTGAACACTGAAGCTTTCTTT.

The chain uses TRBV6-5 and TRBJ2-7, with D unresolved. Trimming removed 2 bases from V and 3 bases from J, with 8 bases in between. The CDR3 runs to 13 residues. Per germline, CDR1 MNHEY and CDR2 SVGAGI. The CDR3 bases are TGTGCCAGCAGTTACGCAGGTTACTACGAGCAGTACTTC. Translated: CASSYAGYYEQYF.

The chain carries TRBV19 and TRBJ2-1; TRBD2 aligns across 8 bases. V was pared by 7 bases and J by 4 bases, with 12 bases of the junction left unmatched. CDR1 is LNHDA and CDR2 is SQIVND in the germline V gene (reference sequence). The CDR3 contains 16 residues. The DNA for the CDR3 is TGTGCCAGTACAGGACGGGGGGGCATCGGGTACAATGAGCAGTTCTTC. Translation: CASTGRGGIGYNEQFF. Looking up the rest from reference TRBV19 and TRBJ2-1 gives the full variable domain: DGGITQSPKYLFRKEGQNVTLSCEQNLNHDAMYWYRQDPGQGLRLIYYSQIVNDFQKGDIAEGYSVSREKKESFPLTVTSAQKNPTAFYLCASTGRGGIGYNEQFFGPGTRLTVL.